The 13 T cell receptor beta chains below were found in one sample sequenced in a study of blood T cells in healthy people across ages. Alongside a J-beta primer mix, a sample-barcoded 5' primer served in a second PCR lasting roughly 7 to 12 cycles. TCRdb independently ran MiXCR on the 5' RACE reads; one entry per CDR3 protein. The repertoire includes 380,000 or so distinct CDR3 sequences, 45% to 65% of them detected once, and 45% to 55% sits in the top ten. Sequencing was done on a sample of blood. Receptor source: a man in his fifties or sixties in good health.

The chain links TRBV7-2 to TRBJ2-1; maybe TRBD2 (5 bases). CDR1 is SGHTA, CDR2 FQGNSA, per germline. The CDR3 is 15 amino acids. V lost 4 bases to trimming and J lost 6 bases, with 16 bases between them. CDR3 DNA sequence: TGTGCCAGCAGCTCGGACGGAGGTCGGTCCAATGAGCAGTTCTTC. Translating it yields CASSSDGGRSNEQFF. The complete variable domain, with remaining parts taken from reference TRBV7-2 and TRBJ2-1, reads GAGVSQSPSNKVTEKGKDVELRCDPISGHTALYWYRQSLGQGLEFLIYFQGNSAPDKSGLPSDRFSAERTGGSVSTLTIQRTQQEDSAVYLCASSSDGGRSNEQFFGPGTRLTVL.

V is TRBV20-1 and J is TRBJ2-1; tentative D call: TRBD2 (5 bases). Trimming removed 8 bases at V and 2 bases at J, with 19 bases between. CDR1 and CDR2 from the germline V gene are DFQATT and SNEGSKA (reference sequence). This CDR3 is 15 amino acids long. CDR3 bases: TGCAGTTCCTCCCCCGTGACTAACCCCTACAATGAGCAGTTCTTC. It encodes CSSSPVTNPYNEQFF.

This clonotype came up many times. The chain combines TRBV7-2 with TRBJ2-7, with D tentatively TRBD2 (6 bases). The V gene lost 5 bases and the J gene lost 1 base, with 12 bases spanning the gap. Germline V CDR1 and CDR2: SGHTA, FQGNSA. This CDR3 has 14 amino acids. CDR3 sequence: CASSPPGLSYEQYF. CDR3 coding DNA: TGTGCCAGCAGCCCCCCGGGACTGTCCTACGAGCAGTACTTC.

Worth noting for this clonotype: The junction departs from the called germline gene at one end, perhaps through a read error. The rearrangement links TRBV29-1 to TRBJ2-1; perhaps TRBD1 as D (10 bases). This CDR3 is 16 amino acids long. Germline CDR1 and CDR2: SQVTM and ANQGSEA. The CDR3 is CSAATGGRGRANGQFF. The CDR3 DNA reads TGCAGCGCCGCGACAGGGGGCCGCGGGAGGGCCAATGGGCAGTTCTTC.

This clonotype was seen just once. CDR3 sequence (DNA): TGCGCCAGCAGCTTGGTTACGACAGGGATGAACACTGAAGCTTTCTTT. This sequence encodes CASSLVTTGMNTEAFF. The genes are TRBV5-1 and TRBJ1-1; 7 bases match TRBD1. This CDR3 comprises 16 residues. After removal of 0 bases from V and 0 bases from J, the junction contained 5 bases not matched to a gene. From germline, CDR1 is SGHRS and CDR2 YFSETQ.

Written as DNA, the CDR3 is TGTGCCAGCAGCAAGGGGCGTACAGATACGCAGTATTTT. Its translation: CASSKGRTDTQYF. The V and J genes are TRBV7-6 and TRBJ2-3, with D possibly matching TRBD1 (5 bases). The V and J ends lost 5 bases and 3 bases respectively, with 9 bases between them. The CDR3 is 13 residues long. Per the germline V gene, CDR1 is SGHVS and CDR2 is FNYEAQ.

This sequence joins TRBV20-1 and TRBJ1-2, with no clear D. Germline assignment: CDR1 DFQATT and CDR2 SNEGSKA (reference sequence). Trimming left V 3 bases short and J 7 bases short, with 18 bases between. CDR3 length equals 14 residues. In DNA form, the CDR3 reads TGCAGTGCTAGGTCCCCCGGGCGGGTTTCTGGCTACACCTTC. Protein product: CSARSPGRVSGYTF.

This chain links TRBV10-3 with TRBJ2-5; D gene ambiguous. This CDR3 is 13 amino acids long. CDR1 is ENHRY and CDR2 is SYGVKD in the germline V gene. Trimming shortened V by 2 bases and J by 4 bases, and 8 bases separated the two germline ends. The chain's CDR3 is CAISETQGETQYF. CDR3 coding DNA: TGTGCCATCAGTGAGACCCAAGGAGAGACCCAGTACTTC.

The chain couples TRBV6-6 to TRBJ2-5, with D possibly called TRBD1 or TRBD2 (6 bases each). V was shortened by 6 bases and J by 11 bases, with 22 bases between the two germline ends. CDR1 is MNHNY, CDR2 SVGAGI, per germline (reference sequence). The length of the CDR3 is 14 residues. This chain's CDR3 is CASSAGGGGNEQYF. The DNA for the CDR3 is TGTGCCAGCAGCGCCGGGGGCGGAGGCAATGAGCAGTACTTC.

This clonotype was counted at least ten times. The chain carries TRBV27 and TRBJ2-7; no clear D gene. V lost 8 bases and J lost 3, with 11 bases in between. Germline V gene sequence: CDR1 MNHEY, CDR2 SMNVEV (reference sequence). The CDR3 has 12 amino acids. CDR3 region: CASPSVGYEQYF. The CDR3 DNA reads TGTGCCAGCCCGTCGGTTGGCTACGAGCAGTACTTC.

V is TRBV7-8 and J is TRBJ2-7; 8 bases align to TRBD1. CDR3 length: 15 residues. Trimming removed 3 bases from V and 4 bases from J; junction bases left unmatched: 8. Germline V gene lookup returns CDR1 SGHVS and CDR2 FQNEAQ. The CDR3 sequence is CASSFIGQGHYEQYF. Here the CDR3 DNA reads TGTGCCAGCAGCTTTATTGGACAGGGCCATTACGAGCAGTACTTC.

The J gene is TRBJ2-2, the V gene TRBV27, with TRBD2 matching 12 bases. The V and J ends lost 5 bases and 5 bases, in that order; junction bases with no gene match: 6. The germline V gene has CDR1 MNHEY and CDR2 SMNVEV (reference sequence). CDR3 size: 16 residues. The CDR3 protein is CASSPGLAGLTGELFF. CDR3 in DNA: TGTGCCAGCAGTCCGGGACTAGCGGGCTTAACCGGGGAGCTGTTTTTT.

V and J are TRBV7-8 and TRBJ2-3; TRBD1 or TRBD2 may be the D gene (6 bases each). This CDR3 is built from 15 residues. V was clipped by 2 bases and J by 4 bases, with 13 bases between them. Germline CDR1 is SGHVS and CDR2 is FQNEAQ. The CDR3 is CASSLTGAHADTQYF. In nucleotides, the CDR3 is TGTGCCAGCAGCTTAACGGGGGCGCACGCAGATACGCAGTATTTT.